This is a list of T cell receptor beta chains from one sample in a study of T cell repertoires in cytomegalovirus infection. One entry per CDR3 protein results from TCRdb running MiXCR on the reads. The sample holds approximately 590,000 distinct CDR3 sequences, almost 40% seen once. Antigen specificity for these receptors is unknown. The sequences come from cultured PBMCs, collected from culture after CMV antigen stimulation. Receptors were obtained from a human donor in good health (CMV status not recorded). Some clones in this sample may be carry-over from other donors' samples. Both conserved end residues are part of each CDR3. Fields, in order: J gene, V gene, clone size, D gene, CDR3 DNA, CDR3 protein. A D gene is named only where the DNA matches it firmly. Only some rows state a clone size, as once, few, many or a class for expanded clones.

J: TRBJ1-5; V: TRBV20-1; size: .; D: TRBD1; DNA: TGCAGTGCTACAAGGACAGGGGGCAATCAGCCCCAGCATTTT; CDR3: CSATRTGGNQPQHF
J: TRBJ2-3; V: TRBV7-2; size: many; D: .; DNA: TGTGCCAGCAGCCAGGCTGGGGCCGTAGGTACGCAGTATTTT; CDR3: CASSQAGAVGTQYF
J: TRBJ1-2; V: TRBV7-8; size: few; D: .; DNA: TGTGCCAGCAGCCCGACACCCTCCTATGGCTACACCTTC; CDR3: CASSPTPSYGYTF
J: TRBJ2-7; V: TRBV15; size: .; D: TRBD2; DNA: TGTGCCACCAGCAGAGATGCCCCGGGACTAGCGGGAGGTTCCTACGAGCAGTACTTC; CDR3: CATSRDAPGLAGGSYEQYF
J: TRBJ2-1; V: TRBV6-6; size: .; D: TRBD2; DNA: TGTGCCGGCAGCGCTGGACTAGCGGGAGTCTCGTTTGAGCAGTTCTTC; CDR3: CAGSAGLAGVSFEQFF
J: TRBJ2-1; V: TRBV5-1; size: .; D: TRBD1; DNA: TGCGCCAGCAGTCCTCTACCGGGACAGACGTACAATGAGCAGTTCTTC; CDR3: CASSPLPGQTYNEQFF
J: TRBJ1-2; V: TRBV2; size: .; D: .; DNA: TGTGCCAGCAGCGCTCGCACCTTC; CDR3: CASSARTF
J: TRBJ2-1; V: TRBV7-7; size: few; D: .; DNA: TGTGCCAGCAGCTTACACCACAGTCTCATCTCCTACAATGAGCAGTTCTTC; CDR3: CASSLHHSLISYNEQFF
J: TRBJ2-5; V: TRBV6-6; size: .; D: TRBD1; DNA: TGTGCCAGCAGTGCCTTCCGGACAGGCCAAGAGACCCAGTACTTC; CDR3: CASSAFRTGQETQYF
J: TRBJ2-2; V: TRBV19; size: .; D: .; DNA: TGTGCCAGTAGTCAGTTCCTGGGCGGGACGAACACCGGGGAGCTGTTTTTT; CDR3: CASSQFLGGTNTGELFF
J: TRBJ2-1; V: TRBV7-2; size: .; D: TRBD2; DNA: TGTGCCAGCAGATTAGGCCCGGGACTAGAGTACAATGAGCAGTTCTTC; CDR3: CASRLGPGLEYNEQFF
J: TRBJ1-4; V: TRBV20-1; size: .; D: .; DNA: TGCAGTGCTAGAGATCTCAGGGGCTTGGAGGAAAAACTGTTTTTT; CDR3: CSARDLRGLEEKLFF
J: TRBJ1-2; V: TRBV7-8; size: .; D: .; DNA: TGTGCCAGCAGCCCCCGGGTCCTTTCCAACTATGGCTACACCTTC; CDR3: CASSPRVLSNYGYTF
J: TRBJ2-1; V: TRBV7-2; size: few; D: .; DNA: TGTGCCAGCAGCTTAACGCCCATAGTCGGCTACAATGAGCAGTTCTTC; CDR3: CASSLTPIVGYNEQFF
J: TRBJ1-3; V: TRBV7-2; size: .; D: .; DNA: TGTGCCAGCAGCCCGACTCTCTCTGGAAACACCATATATTTT; CDR3: CASSPTLSGNTIYF
J: TRBJ2-5; V: TRBV7-9; size: .; D: .; DNA: TGTGCCAGCAGCTTAGGTCGGACCCAGTACTTC; CDR3: CASSLGRTQYF
J: TRBJ2-7; V: TRBV6-1; size: .; D: TRBD2; DNA: TGTGCCAGCACAAGTGGCGGGAGAGACCACGAGCAGTACTTC; CDR3: CASTSGGRDHEQYF
J: TRBJ2-7; V: TRBV7-9; size: .; D: TRBD1; DNA: TGTGCCAGCAGCTCCTCGGGACAGGGGGCCCACGAGCAGTACTTC; CDR3: CASSSSGQGAHEQYF
J: TRBJ2-7; V: TRBV10-3; size: .; D: .; DNA: TGTGCCATCAGTTGGGACCCTCCTGGGGAGCAGTACTTC; CDR3: CAISWDPPGEQYF
J: TRBJ1-2; V: TRBV6-1; size: few; D: .; DNA: TGTGCCAGCAGCCGAGACAGGACCCTCTATGGCTACACCTTC; CDR3: CASSRDRTLYGYTF
J: TRBJ2-2; V: TRBV7-3; size: .; D: .; DNA: TGTGCCAGCAGCTTAAACCTGAAGGCCGGGGAGCTGTTTTTT; CDR3: CASSLNLKAGELFF
J: TRBJ2-1; V: TRBV4-2; size: .; D: .; DNA: TGTGCCAGCAGCCAAGATGGATTCGAGAATGAGCAGTTCTTC; CDR3: CASSQDGFENEQFF
J: TRBJ1-5; V: TRBV7-2; size: .; D: .; DNA: TGTGCCAGCAGCTTTAGTAATAGCAATCAGCCCCAGCATTTT; CDR3: CASSFSNSNQPQHF
J: TRBJ1-5; V: TRBV7-2; size: many; D: .; DNA: TGTGCCAGCAGCCCACCTGGCCAGCCCCAGCATTTT; CDR3: CASSPPGQPQHF
J: TRBJ2-3; V: TRBV9; size: .; D: .; DNA: TGTGCCAGCAGCGCCAGTGGTGGGATCGCGCAGTATTTT; CDR3: CASSASGGIAQYF
J: TRBJ2-1; V: TRBV6-5; size: few; D: TRBD2; DNA: TGTGCCAGCCAGGATAGCGGGGTTTACAATGAGCAGTTCTTC; CDR3: CASQDSGVYNEQFF
J: TRBJ2-2; V: TRBV11-2; size: few; D: .; DNA: TGTGCCAGCACGGATAACACCGGGGAGCTGTTTTTT; CDR3: CASTDNTGELFF
J: TRBJ2-5; V: TRBV7-2; size: .; D: TRBD2; DNA: TGTGCCAGCAGCCCACCGGATAGCGGGAGGGTACAGTACTTC; CDR3: CASSPPDSGRVQYF
J: TRBJ2-2; V: TRBV20-1; size: few; D: .; DNA: TGCAGTGCTAGAGAGTGGGACGAGCTCACCGGGGAGCTGTTTTTT; CDR3: CSAREWDELTGELFF
J: TRBJ2-7; V: TRBV7-6; size: .; D: TRBD2; DNA: TGTGCCAGCAGTCCCCGTAGCGGGGCCCTCTACGAGCAGTACTTC; CDR3: CASSPRSGALYEQYF
J: TRBJ2-7; V: TRBV7-9; size: .; D: .; DNA: TGTGCCAGCAGCTTATCAGAGGTCGACTACGAGCAGTACTTC; CDR3: CASSLSEVDYEQYF
J: TRBJ2-2; V: TRBV7-6; size: .; D: TRBD1; DNA: TGTGCCAGCAGCCCCGGGACAGGGGGTATCGGGGAGCTGTTTTTT; CDR3: CASSPGTGGIGELFF
J: TRBJ1-2; V: TRBV27; size: few; D: .; DNA: TGTGCCAGCATTTTAAAATTAAGGCGATTGATTGGCGGCTACACCTTC; CDR3: CASILKLRRLIGGYTF
J: TRBJ1-1; V: TRBV2; size: .; D: .; DNA: TGTGCCAGCAGTGTACAGGGCGGGAACACTGAAGCTTTCTTT; CDR3: CASSVQGGNTEAFF
J: TRBJ1-5; V: TRBV7-2; size: .; D: .; DNA: TGTGCCAGCAGCCCTGGACTTTTCAATCAGCCCCAGCATTTT; CDR3: CASSPGLFNQPQHF
J: TRBJ1-2; V: TRBV6-1; size: .; D: .; DNA: TGTGCCAGCAGTCCCGGGACCAGAGCTAACTATGGCTACACCTTC; CDR3: CASSPGTRANYGYTF
J: TRBJ2-7; V: TRBV7-2; size: many; D: TRBD1; DNA: TGTGCCAGCAGCCCCCGACAGGGCTCCTACGAGCAGTACTTC; CDR3: CASSPRQGSYEQYF
J: TRBJ2-3; V: TRBV5-5; size: .; D: .; DNA: TGTGCCAGCAGCTTTCTGGCACTAGGTTCAGATACGCAGTATTTT; CDR3: CASSFLALGSDTQYF
J: TRBJ2-1; V: TRBV10-3; size: .; D: TRBD2; DNA: TGTGCCATCAGTGAGTCGGGGACTAGCGGGACGAATGAGCAGTTCTTC; CDR3: CAISESGTSGTNEQFF
J: TRBJ2-5; V: TRBV7-2; size: few; D: TRBD2; DNA: TGTGCCAGCAGCTTAAGGGCTAGCGGAAACCAAGAGACCCAGTACTTC; CDR3: CASSLRASGNQETQYF
J: TRBJ2-1; V: TRBV7-8; size: .; D: TRBD2; DNA: TGTGCCAGCAGTAGGACTAGCGGAACTACTTCCTACAATGAGCAGTTCTTC; CDR3: CASSRTSGTTSYNEQFF